This T cell receptor (beta chain) appears in the sequencing data of a study of siplizumab effects on memory and regulatory T cells. Overall study results and limits: The diversity of naive T cells seemed greater than that of memory cells, and their alloresponse contribution seemed major. On average, about 69% of mappable alloreactive CD4+ clones were Treg-derived under siplizumab, against 25% to 30% in controls. Siplizumab caused a significant drop in alloreactive sequences traceable to unstimulated CD4+ memory cells. Unstimulated subsets captured only a minor fraction of alloreactive clones.

V was pared by 0 bases and J by 7 bases, with 10 bases between. The CDR3 sequence is 14 residues long. Germline values: CDR1 SGHDT, CDR2 YYEEEE. As regards this clone: As yet, its antigen is unknown.

TCRdb's copy holds only in-frame clones and misses some; the assay was immunoSEQ multiplex PCR. The sample consists of roughly 110,000 clones, about 93% of them appearing once. Sequencing input: non-Treg CD4+ T cells sorted from blood. The V and J genes are TRBV5-6 and TRBJ2-2, with D unresolved. This sequence was found in a human donor in good health. The CDR3 spells CASSLGRPYGELFF. The CDR3 DNA reads as TGTGCCAGCAGCTTGGGGCGGCCCTACGGGGAGCTGTTTTTT.